This TCR beta chain originates from a study of shared clonotypes between healthy human individuals. With respect to this clone: The antigen is undetermined.

Germline values: CDR1 ENHRY, CDR2 SYGVKD. CDR3 length: 14 amino acids. V lost 7 bases, J lost 3 bases, and 16 bases lay in between. The split of CD4+ cells yielded CD45RA+ naive and CD45RA-negative memory subsets. Assay execution proceeded at the deep level. Assay: immunoSEQ multiplex PCR; the TCRdb copy retains only in-frame clones and omits some. Of about 2.4 million clones in the sample, roughly nine tenths were seen once. General study points: Non-shared clonotypes displayed generation probabilities falling below those of clonotypes present in all four donors.

This TCR was recovered from a man between 18 and 35 years old in good health. The sequencing input was naive CD4+ T cells sorted from blood. Subset noted: CD45RA+ positively selected. The V and J genes are TRBV10-3 and TRBJ2-7; D is unclear. CDR3 residues: CAINPSGFGYEQYF. CDR3 DNA: TGTGCCATCAACCCTTCGGGTTTTGGCTACGAGCAGTACTTC.